Ten or more counts support the clone carrying this T cell receptor beta chain. The antigen is undetermined. This CDR3 is 19 amino acids long. The ends lost 0 bases at V and 1 base at J; junction bases unmatched: 9. The V gene's germline CDR1 is SGHRS and CDR2 YFSETQ. The cDNA came from 5'RACE, which used 10-nucleotide random UMIs. TCRdb re-derived calls from the 5' RACE reads in MiXCR, one entry per CDR3 protein. The sample shows roughly 30,000 distinct CDR3 sequences, around 5.9% of them seen only once. The sorted libraries involved the use of under 1.2 million CD4+ or CD8+ T cells. The record originates from a study of neurological immune-mediated disorders. Study outcomes and limitations: While HTLV-1-associated myelopathy showed the greatest TCR clonal expansion, multiple sclerosis showed the least, falling below healthy controls. Across subjects, expanded clones had no CDR3 amino acid sequences in common, pointing to private repertoires in all groups.

This chain links TRBV5-1 with TRBJ2-1; 11 bases align to TRBD2. The sequence was collected from a woman aged 45-60 years in good health. Sequencing was carried out using CD4+ T cells from blood. The CDR3 bases are TGCGCCAGCAGCTTGGAGGCTAGCGGGGGGAGACGGTCCTACAATGAGCAGTTCTTC. Translated, it gives CASSLEASGGRRSYNEQFF.